This T cell receptor (beta chain) comes out of a study of cytomegalovirus exposure and HLA in healthy donors. Study-level findings and limits: Analysis performed later found under 20,000 TCR beta sequences associated with HLA alleles at 0.05 false discovery rate.

Primers included in the PCR were 60 Vbeta and 13 Jbeta primers. The assay was immunoSEQ multiplex PCR, and TCRdb's table has in-frame clones only and misses some. The sample holds approximately 160,000 clones, over 65% seen once. This CDR3 has 16 amino acids. CDR1 is SGHTA, CDR2 FQGNSA, per germline. V was cut by 5 bases and J by 3 bases, with 16 bases left in between. Regarding this clone: Antigen specificity is unknown.

This receptor was taken from a woman aged 25 to 39 in good health and CMV-seropositive. The chain recombines TRBV7-2 with TRBJ2-2, with a weak D call TRBD2 (5 bases). Sequenced material: PBMCs. CDR3 coding DNA: TGTGCCAGCAGCCCCATTACTAGGACGGACACCGGGGAGCTGTTTTTT. Residues: CASSPITRTDTGELFF.